One sample yielded the 2 T cell receptor beta chains listed below, sequenced in a study of Graves' ophthalmopathy and Graves' hyperthyroidism. RNA transcripts yielded amplified TCR beta CDR3 regions. Scientists carried out first-round RT-PCR using HTBI primers and then a second-round multiplex PCR. TCRdb re-called the multiplex PCR reads through MiXCR, storing one row per CDR3 protein. The table has 600,000 to 650,000 distinct CDR3 sequences, about a fifth seen once. The sequenced sample was peripheral blood. Every receptor here comes from a woman aged 18-35 years with stable Graves' hyperthyroidism. Some clones in this sample may be carry-over from other donors' samples.

Many counts were recorded for this clonotype. V is TRBV12-3 or TRBV12-4 and J is TRBJ1-5, with D perhaps matching TRBD1 (5 bases). Trimming removed 1 base from V and 9 bases from J, with 16 bases in between. The CDR3 consists of 15 residues. CDR3 coding DNA: TGTGCCAGCAGTTTAGAAGTGCGGGGCCGAGGGCCCCAGCATTTT. Protein sequence: CASSLEVRGRGPQHF.

The CDR3 DNA reads TGTGCCAGCAGCTCCGTCCCAGGGACAGAGGGCTACACCTTC. Protein product: CASSSVPGTEGYTF. The rearrangement joins TRBV7-9 to TRBJ1-2; 7 nucleotides line up with TRBD1. V lost 4 bases to trimming and J lost 8 bases; unmatched junction nucleotides: 10. Germline assignment: CDR1 SEHNR and CDR2 FQNEAQ (reference sequence). The CDR3 loop spans 14 amino acids.